The next 15 T cell receptor beta chains were all read from a single sample in a study of graft-versus-host responses after intestinal transplantation. Their specific antigens are unknown. Some clones are missing from TCRdb's copy, which holds only in-frame ones; the method was immunoSEQ multiplex PCR. Here the sample spans around 100,000 clones, about nine tenths being singletons. This sample comprised unstimulated CD4+ T cells sorted from spleen or lymph node cells, obtained before transplant. These receptors were collected from a human donor who was the organ donor for an intestinal transplant.

V gene TRBV18 combines with J gene TRBJ2-2; 8 bases map to TRBD2. CDR3 length: 16 residues. After removal of 3 bases from V and 1 base from J, the junction contained 4 bases not matched to a gene. Germline V gene sequence: CDR1 KGHSH, CDR2 LQKENI. This chain's CDR3 is CASSPLSGRNTGELFF. The CDR3 DNA reads as TGTGCCAGCTCACCTTTGAGCGGGAGGAACACCGGGGAGCTGTTTTTT.

The V gene is TRBV5-5, the J gene TRBJ2-7; no reliable D call. Germline-derived CDR1 and CDR2 are SGHKS and YYEKEE (reference sequence). CDR3 length: 13 amino acids. V lost 5 bases and J lost 7, with 16 bases in between. CDR3 amino acids: CASRSLVVEEQYF. The CDR3, as DNA: TGTGCCAGCAGGTCCCTGGTAGTGGAGGAGCAGTACTTC.

The chain couples TRBV4-1 to TRBJ1-5; D remains unclear. Germline lookup yields CDR1 MGHRA and CDR2 YSYEKL. The CDR3 length is 13 residues. Trimming removed 2 bases at V and 6 bases at J, with 8 bases between. The CDR3 protein is CASSQKPGQPQHF. The CDR3 region has the DNA TGCGCCAGCAGCCAAAAGCCAGGTCAGCCCCAGCATTTT.

The chain has TRBV7-8 and TRBJ2-5; TRBD1 might be the D (5 bases). CDR1 and CDR2 from the germline V gene are SGHVS and FQNEAQ. Trimming removed 1 base at V and 1 base at J, with 7 bases between. The CDR3 has 14 residues. The CDR3 DNA reads as TGTGCCAGCAGCTTAGGTACAGGCCAAGAGACCCAGTACTTC. This codes for CASSLGTGQETQYF.

The J gene is TRBJ2-7, the V gene TRBV10-3, with D perhaps matching TRBD2 (5 bases). Trimming pared 3 bases from V and 9 bases from J, leaving 12 bases between. Germline V lookup: CDR1 ENHRY, CDR2 SYGVKD. The CDR3 is 12 residues long. This CDR3 is CAISDAEGVQYF. The CDR3 DNA follows: TGTGCCATCAGTGATGCAGAGGGTGTGCAGTACTTC.

The V and J genes are TRBV7-2 and TRBJ2-7; 8 bases are shared with TRBD1. V lost 2 bases to trimming and J lost 5 bases; unmatched junction nucleotides: 8. Germline values: CDR1 SGHTA, CDR2 FQGNSA. The CDR3 spans 15 residues. This CDR3 reads CASSLRRQGSHEQYF. The CDR3 nucleotides read TGTGCCAGCAGCTTACGGCGACAGGGGTCCCACGAGCAGTACTTC.

This chain joins TRBV10-3 and TRBJ1-1; 8 nucleotides match TRBD1. Germline V CDR1 and CDR2: ENHRY, SYGVKD. With V trimmed by 6 bases and J by 3 bases, 9 bases remained unmatched. The CDR3 consists of 15 residues. The CDR3 reads CAIRTGDVLYTEAFF. The CDR3 DNA reads as TGTGCCATCAGGACAGGGGACGTGTTGTACACTGAAGCTTTCTTT.

The V and J genes are TRBV29-1 and TRBJ1-2; the match to TRBD1 covers 7 bases. CDR3 length: 12 residues. Germline-derived CDR1 and CDR2 are SQVTM and ANQGSEA. The chain's CDR3 is CRRWDRYYGYTF. DNA for the CDR3: TGCAGACGGTGGGACAGATACTATGGCTACACCTTC.

The genes are TRBV5-4 and TRBJ2-1; a possible D gene is TRBD2 (6 bases). V was cut by 4 bases and J by 4 bases, with 15 bases left in between. The CDR3 covers 15 residues. CDR1 is SGHNT and CDR2 is YYREEE in the germline V gene (reference sequence). The CDR3, as DNA: TGTGCCAGCAGCGACGGGACTCGGACTTACAATGAGCAGTTCTTC. Its translation: CASSDGTRTYNEQFF.

This rearrangement joins TRBV30 to TRBJ2-2; possibly TRBD1 for D (6 bases). The CDR3 totals 14 residues. V lost 4 bases, J lost 5 bases, and 14 bases lay in between. CDR1 is GTSNPN and CDR2 is SVGIG in the germline V gene (reference sequence). The CDR3 coding sequence is TGTGCCTGGATGTCAGGGGCGTGGACCGGGGAGCTGTTTTTT. Protein product: CAWMSGAWTGELFF. Variable domain in full (rest from reference TRBV30 and TRBJ2-2): SQTIHQWPATLVQPVGSPLSLECTVEGTSNPNLYWYRQAAGRGLQLLFYSVGIGQISSEVPQNLSASRPQDRQFILSSKKLLLSDSGFYLCAWMSGAWTGELFFGEGSRLTVL.

This chain connects TRBV5-1 to TRBJ1-4, with D uncertain. The germline V and J ends were trimmed by 0 bases and 8 bases, with 8 bases remaining between them. The CDR3 is 13 residues long. Per germline, CDR1 SGHRS and CDR2 YFSETQ. The CDR3 spells CASSLGGKEKLFF. CDR3 nucleotides: TGCGCCAGCAGCTTGGGAGGAAAGGAAAAACTGTTTTTT.

The chain joins TRBV18 to TRBJ1-2; the match to TRBD1 covers 10 bases. CDR1 is KGHSH, CDR2 LQKENI, per germline. The ends lost 6 bases at V and 6 bases at J; junction bases unmatched: 10. This CDR3 spans 15 amino acids. CDR3 residues: CASSPKDRGFHGYTF. CDR3 DNA: TGTGCCAGCTCCCCAAAGGACAGGGGGTTTCATGGCTACACCTTC.

The chain carries TRBV19 and TRBJ1-2, with TRBD1 as a possible D gene (6 bases). The V end was cut by 5 bases, the J end by 4 bases, with 17 bases between. CDR3 size: 15 residues. Germline CDR1 and CDR2: LNHDA and SQIVND (reference sequence). CDR3 nucleotides: TGTGCCAGTAGTGAGACGGGACACTCTATCTATGGCTACACCTTC. It specifies CASSETGHSIYGYTF.

The chain uses TRBV11-2 and TRBJ2-3; D remains ambiguous. Germline V gene data show CDR1 as SGHAT and CDR2 as FQNNGV. V dropped 5 bases and J dropped 4 bases, with 10 bases sitting between them. This CDR3 is 13 amino acids long. The CDR3 sequence is CASSPYMPDTQYF. The CDR3 nucleotides read TGTGCCAGCAGCCCTTACATGCCAGATACGCAGTATTTT.

The chain recombines TRBV4-1 with TRBJ2-5; 15 nucleotides agree with TRBD2. Per germline, CDR1 MGHRA and CDR2 YSYEKL. The length of the CDR3 is 18 residues. J lost 1 base, V lost 2 bases, and 5 bases had no gene match. CDR3 in DNA: TGCGCCAGCAGCCAAACCGGGACTAGCGGGGGGATCCAAGAGACCCAGTACTTC. It codes for CASSQTGTSGGIQETQYF.